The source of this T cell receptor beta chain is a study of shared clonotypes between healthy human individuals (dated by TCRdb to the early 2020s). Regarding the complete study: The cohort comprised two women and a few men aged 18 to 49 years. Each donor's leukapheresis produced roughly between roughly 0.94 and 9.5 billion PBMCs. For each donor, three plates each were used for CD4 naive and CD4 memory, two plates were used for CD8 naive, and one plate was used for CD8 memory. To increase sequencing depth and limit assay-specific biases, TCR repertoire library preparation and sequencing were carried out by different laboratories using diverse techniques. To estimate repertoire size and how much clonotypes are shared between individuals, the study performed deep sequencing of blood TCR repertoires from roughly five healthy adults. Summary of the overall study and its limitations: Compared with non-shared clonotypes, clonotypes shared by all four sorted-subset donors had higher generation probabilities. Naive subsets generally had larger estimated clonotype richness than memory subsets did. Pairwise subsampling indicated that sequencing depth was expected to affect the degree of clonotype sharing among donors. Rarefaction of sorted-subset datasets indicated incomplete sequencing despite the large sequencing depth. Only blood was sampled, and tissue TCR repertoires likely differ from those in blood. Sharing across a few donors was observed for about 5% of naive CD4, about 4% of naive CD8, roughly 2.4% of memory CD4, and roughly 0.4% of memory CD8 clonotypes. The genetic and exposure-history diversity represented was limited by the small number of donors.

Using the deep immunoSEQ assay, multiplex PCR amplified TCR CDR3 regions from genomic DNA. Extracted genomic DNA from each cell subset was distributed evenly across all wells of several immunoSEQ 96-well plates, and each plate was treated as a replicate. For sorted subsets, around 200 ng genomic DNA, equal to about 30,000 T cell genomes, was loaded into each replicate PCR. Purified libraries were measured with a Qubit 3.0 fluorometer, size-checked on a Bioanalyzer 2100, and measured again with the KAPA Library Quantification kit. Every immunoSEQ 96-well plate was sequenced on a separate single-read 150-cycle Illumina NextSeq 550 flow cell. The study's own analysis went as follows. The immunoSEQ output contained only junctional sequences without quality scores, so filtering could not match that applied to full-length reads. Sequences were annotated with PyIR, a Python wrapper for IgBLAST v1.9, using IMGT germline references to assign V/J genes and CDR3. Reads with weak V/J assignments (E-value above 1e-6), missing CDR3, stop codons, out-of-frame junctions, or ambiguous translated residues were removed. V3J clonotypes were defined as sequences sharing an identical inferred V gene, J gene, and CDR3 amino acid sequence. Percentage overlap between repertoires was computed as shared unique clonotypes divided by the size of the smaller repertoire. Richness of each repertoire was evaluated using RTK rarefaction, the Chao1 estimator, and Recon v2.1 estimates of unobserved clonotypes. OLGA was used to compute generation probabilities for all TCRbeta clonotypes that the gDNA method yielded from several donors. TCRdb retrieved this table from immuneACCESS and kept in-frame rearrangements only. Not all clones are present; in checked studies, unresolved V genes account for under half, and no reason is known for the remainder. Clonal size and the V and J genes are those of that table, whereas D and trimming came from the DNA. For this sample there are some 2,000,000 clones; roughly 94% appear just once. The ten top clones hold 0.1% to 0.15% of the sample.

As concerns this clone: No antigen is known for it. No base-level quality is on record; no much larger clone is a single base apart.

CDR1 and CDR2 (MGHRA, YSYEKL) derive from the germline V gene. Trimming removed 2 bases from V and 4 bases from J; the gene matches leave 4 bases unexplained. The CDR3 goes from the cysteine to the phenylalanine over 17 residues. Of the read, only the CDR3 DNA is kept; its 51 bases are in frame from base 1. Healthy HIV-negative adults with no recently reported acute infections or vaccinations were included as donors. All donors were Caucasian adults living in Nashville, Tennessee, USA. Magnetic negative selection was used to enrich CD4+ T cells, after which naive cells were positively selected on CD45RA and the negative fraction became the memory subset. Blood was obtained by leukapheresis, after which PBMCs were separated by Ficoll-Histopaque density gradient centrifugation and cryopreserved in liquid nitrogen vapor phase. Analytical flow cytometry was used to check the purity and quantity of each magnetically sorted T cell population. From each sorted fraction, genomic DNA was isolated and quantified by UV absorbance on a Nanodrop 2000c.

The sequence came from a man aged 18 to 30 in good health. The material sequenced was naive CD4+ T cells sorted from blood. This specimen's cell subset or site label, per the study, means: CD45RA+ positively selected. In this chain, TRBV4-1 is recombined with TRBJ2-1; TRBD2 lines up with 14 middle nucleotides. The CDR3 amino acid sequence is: CASSQKGTSGGYNEQFF. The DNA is TGCGCCAGCAGCCAAAAAGGGACTAGCGGGGGATACAATGAGCAGTTCTTC.